Here is one TCR beta chain with its context. Its antigen has not been determined. No quality values exist for individual bases; no much larger clone is one base distant. Sequences MNHNS (CDR1) and SASEGT (CDR2) are obtained from the germline V gene. The cysteine opens and the phenylalanine closes a CDR3 of 14 amino acids. CDR3 DNA is the only sequence kept; it has 42 bases, read in frame from the first base. The V and J ends are trimmed by 6 bases and 5 bases, leaving 16 bases between them. The data originate from a study of OX40 agonist ivuxolimab in advanced cancers. Turning to the overall study: The costimulatory receptor OX40 (CD134) was targeted by ivuxolimab, a fully human IgG2 agonistic monoclonal antibody. Intravenous ivuxolimab was administered to patients every 2 weeks at six dose levels: 0.01, 0.1, 0.3, 1.5, 3 and 10 mg/kg. Of the approximately 54 patients in dose escalation, about 20 had hepatocellular carcinoma, about 15 had melanoma, 9 had renal cell carcinoma and 9 had head and neck cancer. A male proportion of roughly 80% and a mean age of about 60 years, ranging from about 20 to 79, were recorded for the dose-escalation cohort. Patients were allowed to have had prior anti-PD-1, anti-PD-L1 or anti-CTLA-4 therapy, and 40% of the dose-escalation patients had been treated with checkpoint inhibitors. Three dose-escalation patients achieved partial responses, one with hepatocellular carcinoma and two with cutaneous melanoma. The purpose of peripheral TCRbeta sequencing was to test whether ivuxolimab changed TCR sequence diversity and led to clonal T-cell expansion. The paper describes the monotherapy dose-escalation part (N of about 52 patients) of the phase I trial of ivuxolimab.

Patients with autoimmune disease history or receiving systemic immunosuppression were excluded from the trial. Peripheral blood for TCR sequencing was drawn from every dose cohort at baseline, at cycle 4 day 1 and at cycle 7 day 1. Samples were obtained from an open-label, multicenter, first-in-human phase I dose-escalation trial of ivuxolimab. Adults with locally advanced or metastatic melanoma, renal cell, hepatocellular, or head and neck squamous cell carcinoma were enrolled in the trial. Before TCR sequencing, CD4+ T cells and CD8+ T cells from peripheral blood were sorted into separate populations. To sequence the TCRbeta CDR3 region, genomic DNA was isolated from the sorted cells. TCRbeta CDR3 regions were sequenced using the immunoSEQ Assay. The immuneACCESS repertoire file appears here via TCRdb, limited to in-frame rearrangements. These files lack a portion of the clones; in checked studies, under half of the deficit traces to unresolved V genes, and the cause of the others is not known. Across this sample there are about 150,000 clones, with approximately 94% seen only once. The top ten hold under 0.4% of the sample.

Overall results and qualifications from the work: After ivuxolimab, more expanded clones were found on average in CD8+ T cells than in CD4+ T cells. In partial responders in the 0.1-3.0 mg/kg groups, normalized peripheral clonal expansion was found to be among the lowest, especially among CD8+ T cells. At doses of 0.1 to 3.0 mg/kg, clonal expansion of both CD4+ and CD8+ blood T cells was observed from baseline to week 6. The antigen specificity of the clonally expanded peripheral T cells was not determined. Low levels of normalized T-cell clonal expansion were also shown by some nonresponding patients.

The sequence joins TRBV6-1 to TRBJ2-5, with no confidently assigned D gene. Here the sequenced sample was CD4+ or CD8+ T cells sorted from blood, taken in a trial of the OX40 agonist ivuxolimab. This receptor was obtained from an adult with an advanced solid tumor such as melanoma, head and neck, liver or kidney cancer. In nucleotide form, the sequence is TGTGCCAGCAGCCGGGCGTGGCTGGGGGAGACCCAGTACTTC. Its amino acids are CASSRAWLGETQYF.